There are a few counts of the clone carrying this T cell receptor beta chain. This record belongs to a study of human T cells and chemical hapten exposure. Study at large: Upper-back patch tests with 0.01% DPC were read at 6 days.

Time point in this sample: patch test 3, about 24 weeks after DPC sensitization. Treatment of the sample: therapeutic diphenylcyclopropenone sensitization with weekly scalp DPC. The CDR3 covers 16 residues. CDR1 and CDR2 (germline): ENHRY, SYGVKD. The V gene lost 3 bases and the J gene lost 0 bases, with 14 bases spanning the gap. Individual cDNA molecules received unique molecular identifiers in the library. TCRdb reanalysed the RACE reads using MiXCR and keeps one entry per CDR3 protein. The sample carries about 97,000 distinct CDR3 sequences, 25% to 35% recorded once. The chain couples TRBV10-3 to TRBJ2-5; D tentatively fits TRBD1 or TRBD2 (5 bases each). The material sequenced was whole blood, taken in connection with sensitization to the hapten diphenylcyclopropenone (DPC). This clonotype originated in a man in his forties with alopecia areata. Some clones in this sample may be carry-over from other donors' samples. The CDR3 protein is CAISDKRDGYQETQYF. In DNA, the CDR3 is TGTGCCATCAGTGATAAAAGGGACGGTTACCAAGAGACCCAGTACTTC.